This T cell receptor (beta chain) is drawn from a study of T cell responses to AZD1222 COVID-19 vaccine. Study-wide results and limits: The CD4 TCRs associated with vaccination extended across spike and predominated at 160-218 and 743-854. The reported proportion of spike-specific TCRs targeting unmutated variant regions was nearly half. Breadth and depth of Spike-specific TCRs rose after two AZD1222 doses.

Germline V gene lookup returns CDR1 SGDLS and CDR2 YYNGEE. Germline trimming cut 3 bases from V and 8 bases from J; bases unmatched to any gene: 10. This CDR3 is built from 14 residues. This clone has just one count. Its antigen is unknown. Libraries were prepared by immunoSEQ multiplex PCR; TCRdb keeps only in-frame clonotypes and omits some of them. The table has 150,000 to 200,000 clones, 85% to 95% seen once. This TCR came from an adult in good health. This material consisted of peripheral blood, taken on day 0 of AZD1222 vaccination. The genes are TRBV9 and TRBJ1-2, with TRBD1 identical over 7 bases. CDR3 sequence (DNA): TGTGCCAGCAGCGCTCGCACAGGGGCGAAGGGCTACACCTTC. It codes for CASSARTGAKGYTF.